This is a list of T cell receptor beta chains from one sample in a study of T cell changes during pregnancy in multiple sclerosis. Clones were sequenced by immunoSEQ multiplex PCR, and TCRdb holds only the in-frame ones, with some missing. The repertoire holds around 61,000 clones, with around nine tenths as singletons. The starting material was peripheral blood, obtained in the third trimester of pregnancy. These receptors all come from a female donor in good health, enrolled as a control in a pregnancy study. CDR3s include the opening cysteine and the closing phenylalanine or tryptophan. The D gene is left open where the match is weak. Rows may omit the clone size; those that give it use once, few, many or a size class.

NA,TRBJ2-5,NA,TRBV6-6,CASSYTSSETQYF,TGTGCCAGCAGTTACACTAGCTCAGAGACCCAGTACTTC
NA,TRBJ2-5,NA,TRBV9,CASSVAGGLSETQYF,TGTGCCAGCAGCGTGGCCGGTGGACTTTCGGAGACCCAGTACTTC
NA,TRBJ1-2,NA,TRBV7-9,CASSLARGGNYGYTF,TGTGCCAGCAGCTTAGCGCGCGGGGGGAACTATGGCTACACCTTC
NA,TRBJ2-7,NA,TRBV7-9,CASTPVLREQYF,TGTGCCAGCACCCCGGTATTGCGCGAGCAGTACTTC
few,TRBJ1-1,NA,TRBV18,CASTRGGLNTEAFF,TGTGCCAGCACCCGAGGCGGTCTGAACACTGAAGCTTTCTTT
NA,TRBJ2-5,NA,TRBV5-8,CASSPGLGFQETQYF,TGTGCCAGCAGCCCGGGGTTGGGGTTTCAAGAGACCCAGTACTTC
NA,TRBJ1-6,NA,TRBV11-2,CASSLVGGSNSPLHF,TGTGCCAGCAGCTTAGTTGGGGGGAGTAATTCACCCCTCCACTTT
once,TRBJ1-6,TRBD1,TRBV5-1,CASSQRDRNSPLHF,TGCGCCAGCAGCCAGAGGGACAGAAATTCACCCCTCCACTTT
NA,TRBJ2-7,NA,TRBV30,CAWSDRGYEQYF,TGTGCCTGGAGCGACCGGGGGTACGAGCAGTACTTC
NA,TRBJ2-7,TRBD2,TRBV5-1,CASSAAGGPSYEQYF,TGCGCCAGCAGCGCAGCGGGGGGGCCCTCCTACGAGCAGTACTTC
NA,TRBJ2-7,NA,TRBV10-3,CAISQGWTYEQYF,TGTGCCATCAGTCAGGGGTGGACCTACGAGCAGTACTTC
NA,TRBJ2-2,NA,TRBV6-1,CASSAGTSNTGELFF,TGTGCCAGCAGTGCCGGGACATCGAACACCGGGGAGCTGTTTTTT
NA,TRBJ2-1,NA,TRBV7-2,CASSSQTAYNEQFF,TGTGCCAGCAGCTCGCAGACAGCCTACAATGAGCAGTTCTTC
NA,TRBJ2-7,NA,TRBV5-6,CASSYDRTSYEQYF,TGTGCCAGCAGCTATGACAGGACTAGCTACGAGCAGTACTTC
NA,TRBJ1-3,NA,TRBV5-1,CASSLGSARGNTIYF,TGCGCCAGCAGCTTGGGTTCTGCGCGAGGAAACACCATATATTTT
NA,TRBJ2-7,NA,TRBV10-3,CAIGEPAHEQYF,TGTGCCATCGGGGAGCCCGCCCACGAGCAGTACTTC
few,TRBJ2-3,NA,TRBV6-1,CASTLVADTQYF,TGTGCCAGCACCCTTGTAGCAGATACGCAGTATTTT
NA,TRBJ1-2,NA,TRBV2,CASRGQSGVDYYGYTF,TGTGCCAGCAGGGGTCAAAGCGGAGTGGATTACTATGGCTACACCTTC
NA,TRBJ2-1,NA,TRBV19,CASSGEGGARFHQFF,TGTGCCAGTAGTGGAGAGGGGGGGGCTAGGTTTCACCAGTTCTTC
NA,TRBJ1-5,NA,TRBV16,CASSYTSKSRNQPQHF,TGTGCCAGCAGCTATACTTCAAAGAGTCGCAATCAGCCCCAGCATTTT
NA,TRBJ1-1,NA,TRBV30,CAWSVRRGTEAFF,TGTGCCTGGAGTGTAAGGCGGGGGACTGAAGCTTTCTTT
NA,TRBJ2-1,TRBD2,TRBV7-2,CASSLVGRGGPYNEQFF,TGTGCCAGCAGCTTAGTCGGGCGGGGGGGCCCCTACAATGAGCAGTTCTTC
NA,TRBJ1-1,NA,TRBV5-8,CASSRGSGWEAFF,TGTGCCAGCAGCCGTGGATCGGGATGGGAAGCTTTCTTT
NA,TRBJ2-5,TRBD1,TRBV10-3,CAISADRGSVETQYF,TGTGCCATCTCCGCGGACAGGGGGAGCGTCGAGACCCAGTACTTC
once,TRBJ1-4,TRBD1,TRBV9,CASSVTDRVNEKLFF,TGTGCCAGCAGCGTAACGGACAGGGTGAATGAAAAACTGTTTTTT
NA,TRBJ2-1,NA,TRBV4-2,CASSQVTVRVGEQFF,TGTGCCAGCAGCCAAGTCACGGTCCGGGTGGGTGAGCAGTTCTTC
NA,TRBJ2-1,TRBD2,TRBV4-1,CASSQGQRGGTDEQFF,TGCGCCAGCAGCCAAGGGCAGCGGGGGGGCACGGATGAGCAGTTCTTC
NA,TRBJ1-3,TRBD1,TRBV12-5,CASGPRDSSGNTIYF,TGTGCTAGTGGTCCCCGGGACAGCTCTGGAAACACCATATATTTT
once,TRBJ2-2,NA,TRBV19,CASSIRGGELFF,TGTGCCAGTAGTATCCGCGGCGGGGAGCTGTTTTTT
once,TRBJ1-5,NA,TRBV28,CASTTAGQPQHF,TGTGCCAGCACCACCGCAGGGCAGCCCCAGCATTTT
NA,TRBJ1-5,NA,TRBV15,CATSRPPRGQLVRPQHF,TGTGCCACCAGCAGACCCCCCCGTGGACAGTTAGTTAGACCCCAGCATTTT
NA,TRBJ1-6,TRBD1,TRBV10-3,CATMGQGISYNSPLHF,TGTGCCACAATGGGACAGGGGATCTCCTATAATTCACCCCTCCACTTT
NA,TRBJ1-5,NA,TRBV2,CASSEAGANQPQHF,TGTGCCAGCAGTGAGGCAGGGGCGAATCAGCCCCAGCATTTT
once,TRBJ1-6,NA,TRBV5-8,CASSLAGGRDYSPLHF,TGTGCCAGCAGCTTGGCCGGTGGCAGGGATTATTCACCCCTCCACTTT
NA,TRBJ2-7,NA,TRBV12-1,CASSSNPPGGGANEQYF,TGTGCCAGCAGCTCGAATCCCCCCGGCGGGGGGGCCAACGAGCAGTACTTC
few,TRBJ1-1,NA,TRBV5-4,CASSLTGTPEAFF,TGTGCCAGCAGCTTAACGGGGACACCCGAAGCTTTCTTT
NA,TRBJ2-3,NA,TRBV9,CASSVSGSTDTQYF,TGTGCCAGCAGCGTTTCGGGGTCCACAGATACGCAGTATTTT
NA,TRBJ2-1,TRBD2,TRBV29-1,CSVEDRGGRGNEQFF,TGCAGCGTTGAAGACCGGGGGGGGCGGGGCAATGAGCAGTTCTTC
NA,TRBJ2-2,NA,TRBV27,CASSFGEAGELFF,TGTGCCAGCAGTTTCGGGGAGGCCGGGGAGCTGTTTTTT
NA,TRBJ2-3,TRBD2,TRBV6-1,CASSERASGGLYTQYF,TGTGCCAGCAGTGAGCGGGCTAGCGGGGGTTTGTATACGCAGTATTTT
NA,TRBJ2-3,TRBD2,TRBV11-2,CASSLRLADTQYF,TGTGCCAGCAGCCTTAGACTAGCGGATACGCAGTATTTT
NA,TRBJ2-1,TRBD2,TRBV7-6,CASSPRAGSSYNEQFF,TGTGCCAGCAGCCCCCGAGCGGGGAGCTCCTACAATGAGCAGTTCTTC
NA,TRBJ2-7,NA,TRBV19,CASSRTASYEQYF,TGTGCCAGTTCCAGGACAGCTAGCTACGAGCAGTACTTC
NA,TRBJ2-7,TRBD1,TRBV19,CASRPTGGRGEQYF,TGTGCCAGTAGACCGACAGGGGGTCGGGGCGAGCAGTACTTC
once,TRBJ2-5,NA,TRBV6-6,CASSYRQSRNQETQYF,TGTGCCAGCAGTTATCGACAGTCGAGGAATCAAGAGACCCAGTACTTC
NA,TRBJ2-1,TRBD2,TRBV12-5,CASGLVTGLENEQFF,TGTGCTAGTGGTTTGGTCACCGGACTAGAGAATGAGCAGTTCTTC
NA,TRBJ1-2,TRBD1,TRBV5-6,CASSSTGNPGYGYTF,TGTGCCAGCAGCTCGACAGGGAACCCCGGCTATGGCTACACCTTC